This T cell receptor beta chain was captured in a study of cytomegalovirus exposure and HLA in healthy donors. Amplification used 60 Vbeta primers and 13 Jbeta primers. Libraries were prepared by immunoSEQ multiplex PCR; TCRdb keeps only in-frame clonotypes and omits some of them. The sample contains approximately 140,000 clones, around 80% of which appear only once. Though probably carrying unrecorded immune exposures, donors were nominally healthy at sampling. The CDR3 runs to 16 residues. Germline lookup yields CDR1 LNHNV and CDR2 YYDKDF (reference sequence). Germline trimming cut 0 bases from V and 2 bases from J; bases unmatched to any gene: 4.

The TCR was taken from a man between 35 and 55 years old in good health and CMV-seronegative. Material for sequencing was PBMCs. The J gene is TRBJ2-1, the V gene TRBV15, with 7 bases that match TRBD2. The CDR3 DNA sequence: TGTGCCACCAGCAGAGACGGGGGGATCACCTACAATGAGCAGTTCTTC. Translation gives CATSRDGGITYNEQFF.